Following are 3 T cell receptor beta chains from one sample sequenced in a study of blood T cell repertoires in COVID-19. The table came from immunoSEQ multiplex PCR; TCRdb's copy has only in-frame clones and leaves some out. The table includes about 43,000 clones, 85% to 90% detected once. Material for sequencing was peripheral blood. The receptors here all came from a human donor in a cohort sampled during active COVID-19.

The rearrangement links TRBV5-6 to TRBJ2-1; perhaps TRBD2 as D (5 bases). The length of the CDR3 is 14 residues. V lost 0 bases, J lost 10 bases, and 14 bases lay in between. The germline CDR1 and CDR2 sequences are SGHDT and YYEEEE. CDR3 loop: CASSLGVSGLEQFF. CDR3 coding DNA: TGTGCCAGCAGCTTGGGTGTGTCGGGGTTAGAGCAGTTCTTC.

CDR3 coding DNA: TGTGCCTGGACGGGAGGCTTCAATGAGCAGTTCTTC. As protein: CAWTGGFNEQFF. This rearrangement joins TRBV30 to TRBJ2-1; TRBD2 aligns across 7 bases. The germline gives CDR1 GTSNPN, CDR2 SVGIG (reference sequence). Trimming removed 4 bases from V and 6 bases from J; junction bases left unmatched: 3. This CDR3 has 12 residues.

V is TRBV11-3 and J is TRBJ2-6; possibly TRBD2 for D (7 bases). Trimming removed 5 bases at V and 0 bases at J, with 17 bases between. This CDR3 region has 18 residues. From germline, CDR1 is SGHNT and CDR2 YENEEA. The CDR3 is CASSPGGGWTSGANVLTF. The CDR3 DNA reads TGTGCCAGCAGCCCGGGGGGCGGTTGGACCTCTGGGGCCAACGTCCTGACTTTC.